These 20 T cell receptor beta chains were sequenced from one sample in a study of OX40 agonist ivuxolimab in advanced cancers. Produced via immunoSEQ multiplex PCR; TCRdb's table is partial and in-frame only. Here the sample spans approximately 52,000 clones, 94% being singletons. The input for sequencing was CD4+ or CD8+ T cells sorted from blood, taken in a trial of the OX40 agonist ivuxolimab. These receptors were collected from an adult with an advanced solid tumor such as melanoma, head and neck, liver or kidney cancer.

In its sample, this clone was seen once. The gene calls are TRBV27 and TRBJ2-7, with D unresolved. CDR3 size: 11 residues. Germline loops: CDR1 MNHEY, CDR2 SMNVEV (reference sequence). The germline V and J ends were trimmed by 8 bases and 6 bases, with 11 bases remaining between them. The CDR3 bases are TGTGCCAGCGCGCTAACTTGCGAGCAGTACTTC. Translated, it gives CASALTCEQYF.

The genes are TRBV14 and TRBJ1-4, with 7 bases aligning to TRBD1. CDR3 size: 15 residues. Per the germline V gene, CDR1 is SGHDN and CDR2 is FVKESK. Losses at the gene ends were 5 bases for V and 8 bases for J; bases not matched to a gene: 11. CDR3 DNA: TGTGCCAGCAGCAGTCCAGGGACAGAGGGGGAAAAACTGTTTTTT. It translates to CASSSPGTEGEKLFF. Based on the CDR3 plus reference TRBV14 and TRBJ1-4, the full variable domain is EAGVTQFPSHSVIEKGQTVTLRCDPISGHDNLYWYRRVMGKEIKFLLHFVKESKQDESGMPNNRFLAERTGGTYSTLKVQPAELEDSGVYFCASSSPGTEGEKLFFGSGTQLSVL.

The genes are TRBV30 and TRBJ2-5, with TRBD1 identical over 9 bases. This CDR3 region has 14 residues. J gave up 6 bases and V 2 bases, and 7 bases lay outside the gene matches. CDR1 is GTSNPN and CDR2 is SVGIG in the germline V gene (reference sequence). In nucleotides, the CDR3 is TGTGCCTGGAGTTGGACAGGGGTCGGGCAGACCCAGTACTTC. This encodes CAWSWTGVGQTQYF.

The chain carries TRBV28 and TRBJ2-3; D may be TRBD1 or TRBD2 (5 bases each). The germline gives CDR1 MDHEN, CDR2 SYDVKM. CDR3 size: 14 residues. The V end was cut by 4 bases, the J end by 1 base, with 9 bases between. CDR3 nucleotides: TGTGCCAGCAGTTACCAGGGAGGCACAGATACGCAGTATTTT. Translated: CASSYQGGTDTQYF.

The chain recombines TRBV9 with TRBJ2-1; possible D gene TRBD2, 5 bases. CDR1 and CDR2 (germline): SGDLS, YYNGEE. The CDR3 runs to 15 residues. Trimming pared 0 bases from V and 2 bases from J, leaving 9 bases between. The CDR3 DNA reads TGTGCCAGCAGCGTAGTCGGGGAAACCTACAATGAGCAGTTCTTC. This codes for CASSVVGETYNEQFF.

This chain joins TRBV19 and TRBJ2-3; perhaps D is TRBD1 or TRBD2 (5 bases each). The CDR3 runs 14 residues. Between the trimmed V and J ends, which lost 6 bases and 6 bases, there was a span of 16 bases. Germline loops: CDR1 LNHDA, CDR2 SQIVND (reference sequence). CDR3 nucleotides: TGTGCCAGTAGCAACCGGGGCCCTTATGATACGCAGTATTTT. It is translated as CASSNRGPYDTQYF.

J is TRBJ2-7 and V is TRBV28, with a possible D match to TRBD1 (6 bases). V lost 6 bases, J lost 2 bases, and 14 bases lay in between. Germline V gene data show CDR1 as MDHEN and CDR2 as SYDVKM. This CDR3 contains 14 residues. Here the CDR3 DNA reads TGTGCCAGCAGGCCGGGACAAAGACCCTACGAGCAGTACTTC. Amino acids: CASRPGQRPYEQYF.

CDR3 sequence reads: CASSQVRGAGEQYF. The CDR3 nucleotides read TGCGCCAGCAGCCAAGTTCGGGGCGCGGGCGAGCAGTACTTC. The genes are TRBV4-1 and TRBJ2-7, with D perhaps given as TRBD1 or TRBD2 (5 bases each). The CDR3 has 14 amino acids. V was pared by 1 base and J by 6 bases, with 13 bases between. The germline V gene has CDR1 MGHRA and CDR2 YSYEKL.

This chain connects TRBV9 to TRBJ1-3; D is ambiguous. Trimming shortened V by 4 bases and J by 8 bases, and 13 bases separated the two germline ends. This CDR3 contains 13 residues. Germline CDR1 and CDR2: SGDLS and YYNGEE. CDR3 nucleotides: TGTGCCAGCAGCCCCGTTAATGAGGACACCATATATTTT. Translation: CASSPVNEDTIYF.

The J gene is TRBJ2-7, the V gene TRBV7-8, with D perhaps matching TRBD2 (5 bases). CDR3 length: 13 residues. Between the trimmed V and J ends, which lost 4 bases and 4 bases, there was a span of 11 bases. Germline V CDR1 and CDR2: SGHVS, FQNEAQ. Written as DNA, the CDR3 is TGTGCCAGCAGCTCCAATCCGGGATACGAGCAGTACTTC. This codes for CASSSNPGYEQYF.

The V call is TRBV6-5, the J call TRBJ1-1, with a tentative D call TRBD1 (5 bases). The germline V gene encodes CDR1 MNHEY and CDR2 SVGAGI. Trimming removed 2 bases from V and 3 bases from J, with 13 bases in between. The CDR3 is 15 residues long. The DNA for the CDR3 is TGTGCCAGCAGTTACCGGCCCTCAGGGTACACTGAAGCTTTCTTT. Protein product: CASSYRPSGYTEAFF.

V gene TRBV11-3 combines with J gene TRBJ2-7; D possibly corresponds to TRBD2 (5 bases). The CDR3 loop spans 12 amino acids. Germline V CDR1 and CDR2: SGHNT, YENEEA. V dropped 3 bases and J dropped 6 bases, with 9 bases sitting between them. The CDR3 loop reads CASSFPGGEQYF. The CDR3 nucleotides read TGTGCCAGCAGCTTCCCCGGAGGCGAGCAGTACTTC.

V usage is TRBV28 and J usage is TRBJ1-1, with 7 bases fitting TRBD1. CDR1 MDHEN and CDR2 SYDVKM come from the germline V gene. The CDR3 covers 15 residues. J gave up 4 bases and V 7 bases, and 12 bases lay outside the gene matches. The CDR3 sequence: CASTRRPGGFTEAFF. The DNA of the CDR3 is TGTGCCAGCACGAGGAGGCCAGGGGGATTCACTGAAGCTTTCTTT.

There are a few counts of this clone. The J gene is TRBJ2-7, the V gene TRBV13; D not resolved. The length of the CDR3 is 14 residues. Per germline, CDR1 PRHDT and CDR2 FYEKMQ (reference sequence). Deletions cut 1 base from V and 5 bases from J, with 12 bases between. The CDR3 region has the DNA TGTGCCAGCAGCTTAGTAAGCTCGTCACACGAGCAGTACTTC. Translation gives CASSLVSSSHEQYF.

CDR3 sequence reads: CASSQEAVGGYTF. CDR3 DNA sequence: TGTGCCAGCAGCCAAGAGGCAGTAGGAGGGTACACCTTC. The gene calls are TRBV4-2 and TRBJ1-2; D remains unclear. Per germline, CDR1 LGHNA and CDR2 YNFKEQ. The V gene lost 0 bases and the J gene lost 11 bases, with 13 bases spanning the gap. The CDR3 length is 13 residues.

This clone was detected only once. J is TRBJ1-5 and V is TRBV27, with TRBD1 identical over 9 bases. With V trimmed by 6 bases and J by 7 bases, 7 bases remained unmatched. The CDR3 runs 14 residues. The germline CDR1 and CDR2 sequences are MNHEY and SMNVEV (reference sequence). The CDR3 protein is CASSIQGAGQPQHF. CDR3 nucleotide sequence: TGTGCCAGCAGCATACAGGGGGCCGGGCAGCCCCAGCATTTT.

The J gene is TRBJ2-3, the V gene TRBV11-3; D not certain. There are 14 residues in the CDR3. V gave up 1 base and J gave up 4 bases, with 9 bases separating them. Germline V gives CDR1 SGHNT, CDR2 YENEEA. The CDR3 loop reads CASSLGREADTQYF. The CDR3 bases are TGTGCCAGCAGCTTAGGTCGAGAGGCAGATACGCAGTATTTT.

This clone came up once. The CDR3 DNA sequence: TGTGCCTGGAGGGGGACGGGCGGGCTGGCCCAGTACTTC. Encoded protein: CAWRGTGGLAQYF. This chain uses TRBV30 with TRBJ2-5; D possibly matches TRBD1 or TRBD2 (5 bases each). Germline CDR1 is GTSNPN and CDR2 is SVGIG (reference sequence). Between the trimmed V and J ends, which lost 3 bases and 9 bases, there was a span of 17 bases. CDR3 length: 13 amino acids.

The V and J genes are TRBV28 and TRBJ1-5; D is unresolved. Germline values: CDR1 MDHEN, CDR2 SYDVKM. The CDR3 covers 14 residues. V was clipped by 2 bases and J by 3 bases, with 8 bases between them. The CDR3 loop is CASSLARPNQPQHF. The CDR3 nucleotides are TGTGCCAGCAGTTTAGCCAGGCCCAATCAGCCCCAGCATTTT. The full variable domain, completed using reference TRBV28 and TRBJ1-5, is DVKVTQSSRYLVKRTGEKVFLECVQDMDHENMFWYRQDPGLGLRLIYFSYDVKMKEKGDIPEGYSVSREKKERFSLILESASTNQTSMYLCASSLARPNQPQHFGDGTRLSIL.

The genes are TRBV6-5 and TRBJ2-1; D tentatively fits TRBD1 or TRBD2 (6 bases each). Germline CDR1 MNHEY, CDR2 SVGAGI. This CDR3 is 13 amino acids long. The V and J ends lost 11 bases and 3 bases respectively, with 14 bases between them. DNA of the CDR3: TGTGCCGCCACGGGGGCGGACTACAATGAGCAGTTCTTC. Translating gives CAATGADYNEQFF.